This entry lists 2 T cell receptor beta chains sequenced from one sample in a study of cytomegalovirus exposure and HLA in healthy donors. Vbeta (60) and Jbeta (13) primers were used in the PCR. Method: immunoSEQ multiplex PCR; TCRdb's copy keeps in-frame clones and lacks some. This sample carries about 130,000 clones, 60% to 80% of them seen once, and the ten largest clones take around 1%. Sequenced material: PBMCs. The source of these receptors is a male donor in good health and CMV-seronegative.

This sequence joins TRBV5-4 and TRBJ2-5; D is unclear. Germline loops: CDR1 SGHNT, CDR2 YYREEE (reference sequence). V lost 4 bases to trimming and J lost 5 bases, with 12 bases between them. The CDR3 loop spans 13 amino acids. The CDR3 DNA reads TGTGCCAGCAGCGTCTTATCCGGGGAGACCCAGTACTTC. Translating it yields CASSVLSGETQYF. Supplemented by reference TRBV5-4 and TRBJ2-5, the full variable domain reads ETGVTQSPTHLIKTRGQQVTLRCSSQSGHNTVSWYQQALGQGPQFIFQYYREEENGRGNFPPRFSGLQFPNYSSELNVNALELDDSALYLCASSVLSGETQYFGPGTRLLVL.

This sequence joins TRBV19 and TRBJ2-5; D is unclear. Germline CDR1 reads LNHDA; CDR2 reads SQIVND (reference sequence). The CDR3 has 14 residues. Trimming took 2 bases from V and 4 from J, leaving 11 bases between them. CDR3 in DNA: TGTGCCAGTAGTATAACGGCTAGAAGAGAGACCCAGTACTTC. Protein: CASSITARRETQYF.